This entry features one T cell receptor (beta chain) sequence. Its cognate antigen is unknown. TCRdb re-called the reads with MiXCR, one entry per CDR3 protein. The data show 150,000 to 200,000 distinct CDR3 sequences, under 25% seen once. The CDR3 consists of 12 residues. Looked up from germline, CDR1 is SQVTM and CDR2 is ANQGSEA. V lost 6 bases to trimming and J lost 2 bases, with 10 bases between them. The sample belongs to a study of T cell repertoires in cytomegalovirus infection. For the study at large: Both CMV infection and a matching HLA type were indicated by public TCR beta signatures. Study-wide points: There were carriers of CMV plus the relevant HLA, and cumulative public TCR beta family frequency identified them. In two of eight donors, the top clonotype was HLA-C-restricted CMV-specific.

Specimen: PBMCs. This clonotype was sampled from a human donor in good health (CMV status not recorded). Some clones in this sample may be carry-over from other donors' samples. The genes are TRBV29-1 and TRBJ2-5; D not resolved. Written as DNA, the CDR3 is TGCAGCGTCGAGGTCAGACAAGAGACCCAGTACTTC. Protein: CSVEVRQETQYF.